The rows below give T cell receptor beta chains drawn from one sample of a study of cytomegalovirus exposure and HLA in healthy donors. TCRdb's copy holds only in-frame clones and misses some; the assay was immunoSEQ multiplex PCR. The sample records more than 150,000 clones, 80% to 85% being singletons. The specimen sequenced was PBMCs. Source of these receptors: a man between 45 and 60 years old in good health and CMV-seronegative. The CDR3 runs from the conserved cysteine through the conserved F or W. Fields, in order: J gene, V gene, CDR3 protein.

TRBJ1-6 TRBV7-2 CASSRPPGHSPLHF
TRBJ2-7 TRBV7-2 CASSPRRAALYEQYF
TRBJ2-2 TRBV5-3 CARSLEDRDTGELFF
TRBJ2-7 TRBV7-2 CASSLVLTSGRKEQYF
TRBJ2-1 TRBV19 CASSIRHPSSYNEQFF
TRBJ2-1 TRBV5-4 CASSPTSGSYNEQFF
TRBJ2-3 TRBV30 CAWSVAGFTDTQYF
TRBJ1-4 TRBV7-6 CASSFDLGANEKLFF
TRBJ2-5 TRBV11-2 CASSLARDSRGTQYF
TRBJ1-5 TRBV5-5 CASSLFLGGHNQPQHF
TRBJ2-1 TRBV18 CASSPLFGAGNEQFF
TRBJ1-6 TRBV12-1 CASSPCGQVDRSYNSPLHF
TRBJ2-1 TRBV7-2 CASSFRSGGAGEQFF
TRBJ1-6 TRBV19 CASRPNRDYNSPLHF
TRBJ2-5 TRBV27 CASSLRGDVRGETQYF
TRBJ2-5 TRBV29-1 CSVSDSDAQYF
TRBJ1-5 TRBV11-1 CASSSTPRQANQPQHF
TRBJ2-5 TRBV19 CASSPRGGWKTQYF
TRBJ2-6 TRBV30 CAWSVQGAGANVLTF
. TRBV9 CASSGGQGVYEQYF
TRBJ2-3 TRBV7-2 CASSLGLAGGTDTQYF
TRBJ2-7 TRBV21-1 CASSRLTGFDEQYF
TRBJ2-7 TRBV5-1 CASSLEGATYEQYF
TRBJ2-7 TRBV21-1 CASSIPWGTATTYEQYF
TRBJ2-7 TRBV11-2 CASSLGRAGGRYEQYF
TRBJ2-3 TRBV5-1 CASSLAPRGDTQYF
TRBJ2-1 TRBV10-2 CASSRTSGSDYNEQFF
TRBJ1-5 TRBV5-5 CASSFGQGGQPQHF
TRBJ2-5 TRBV7-2 CASSLEGGETQYF